One and the same sample provided the 31 T cell receptor beta chains below, sequenced in a study of molecular identifiers for immune sequencing clone quantification (dated by TCRdb to 2017 to 2018). Library method: PCR. TCRdb lists the instrument as Illumina HiSeq 4000. Starting from the raw public reads, TCRdb applied fastp trimming at Q25, assembled clones with MiXCR and retained in-frame beta chains. Each CDR3 protein appears once, grouped with its most common genes and DNA. The sample records about 640,000 distinct CDR3 sequences, around 20% of which are singletons. Roughly 0.85% of the sample rests with the top ten. Material for sequencing was naive CD8+ T cells from blood, with Jurkat cell RNA spiked in. The label giving this sample's cell subset or site can be read as: FACS-sorted CD8+CD4-CCR7+CD45RA+ naive T cells. The receptors shown here come from a human donor in good health. Some libraries in this study had Jurkat cell RNA spiked in.

The V call is TRBV6-5, the J call TRBJ2-7, with 8 nucleotides matching TRBD1. Germline assignment: CDR1 MNHEY and CDR2 SVGAGI. The CDR3 length is 15 residues. The V segment lost 2 bases and the J segment 4 bases; nucleotides outside the gene matches: 7. CDR3 nucleotides: TGTGCCAGCAGTTACGGGCAGGGGGCCCTTTACGAGCAGTACTTC. Amino acid sequence: CASSYGQGALYEQYF.

The chain combines TRBV6-2 or TRBV6-3 with TRBJ1-5; D is unresolved. The ends were cut back, 2 bases at V and 3 bases at J, with 11 bases in the middle. Germline CDR1 is MNHEY and CDR2 is SVGEGT. The CDR3 extends over 15 amino acids. This CDR3 is CASSYGYDFNQPQHF. The DNA for the CDR3 is TGTGCCAGCAGTTACGGGTACGATTTCAATCAGCCCCAGCATTTT.

This clonotype was observed a single time. The J gene is TRBJ1-1, the V gene TRBV19, with D unclear. The V end lost 6 bases, the J end lost 3 bases, and 8 bases lay between the germline ends. This CDR3 contains 12 residues. Germline V gene data show CDR1 as LNHDA and CDR2 as SQIVND (reference sequence). CDR3 bases: TGTGCCAGTAGCATAATGGACACTGAAGCTTTCTTT. As protein: CASSIMDTEAFF.

This clonotype was seen more than once but under ten times. The J gene is TRBJ1-2, the V gene TRBV6-5; maybe TRBD1 (5 bases). CDR1 is MNHEY, CDR2 SVGAGI, per germline. The V gene lost 5 bases and the J gene lost 0 bases, with 13 bases spanning the gap. The CDR3 loop spans 15 amino acids. The CDR3 spells CASSTDSSPNYGYTF. The CDR3 coding sequence is TGTGCCAGCAGTACAGACAGCTCACCTAACTATGGCTACACCTTC.

Turning to this clonotype: With a much larger clone just one base away, this may be a read error. V usage is TRBV5-1 and J usage is TRBJ1-1; 8 nucleotides line up with TRBD1. The V segment lost 3 bases and the J segment 10 bases; nucleotides outside the gene matches: 11. The CDR3 runs 14 residues. Germline-derived CDR1 and CDR2 are SGHRS and YFSETQ. CDR3 in amino acids: CASSYTGGLPGAFF. CDR3 nucleotides: TGCGCCAGCAGCTATACAGGGGGTCTGCCTGGAGCTTTCTTT. The full variable domain, completed using reference TRBV5-1 and TRBJ1-1, is KAGVTQTPRYLIKTRGQQVTLSCSPISGHRSVSWYQQTPGQGLQFLFEYFSETQRNKGNFPGRFSGRQFSNSRSEMNVSTLELGDSALYLCASSYTGGLPGAFFGQGTRLTVV.

This clonotype was found many times. The chain combines TRBV28 with TRBJ2-3, with D possibly TRBD2 on 6 matching bases. V gave up 7 bases and J gave up 2 bases, with 19 bases separating them. Germline CDR1 and CDR2: MDHEN and SYDVKM. The CDR3 has 16 residues. CDR3 sequence (DNA): TGTGCCAGCACCTCCCGGGCTAGCGATTACACAGATACGCAGTATTTT. Its translation: CASTSRASDYTDTQYF. The full variable domain, in which reference TRBV28 and TRBJ2-3 provide the parts outside the CDR3, is DVKVTQSSRYLVKRTGEKVFLECVQDMDHENMFWYRQDPGLGLRLIYFSYDVKMKEKGDIPEGYSVSREKKERFSLILESASTNQTSMYLCASTSRASDYTDTQYFGPGTRLTVL.

There are many counts of this clonotype. This rearrangement joins TRBV6-6 to TRBJ1-6, with a weak D call TRBD1 (6 bases). CDR1 is MNHNY, CDR2 SVGAGI, per germline (reference sequence). Trimming took off 6 bases at V and 5 bases at J, with 20 bases between the two ends. The length of the CDR3 is 17 residues. In DNA form, the CDR3 reads TGTGCCAGCAGAAAGGGGGTGACAGGATCAAATAATTCACCCCTCCACTTT. Translation gives CASRKGVTGSNNSPLHF.

The table lists this clonotype with a few counts. A much larger clone sits a single nucleotide away, making a read error possible. The chain carries TRBV28 and TRBJ1-2; TRBD1 aligns across 9 bases. Germline CDR1 and CDR2: MDHEN and SYDVKM. CDR3 length: 14 residues. CDR3 DNA sequence: TGTGCCAGCAGCTACAGGGGGCTAAGCTATGGCTACATCTTC. Its translation: CASSYRGLSYGYIF.

This clonotype was recorded many times. The CDR3 region is CASSEVRAGVEQYF. The CDR3, as DNA: TGTGCCAGCAGTGAGGTCAGGGCGGGGGTCGAGCAGTACTTC. V gene TRBV6-1 combines with J gene TRBJ2-7; TRBD2 matches at 7 bases. The junction had 8 bases not matched to a gene; V was cut back by 3 bases and J by 6 bases. The CDR3 loop spans 14 amino acids. Germline lookup yields CDR1 MNHNS and CDR2 SASEGT.

The sample holds a few counts of this clonotype. V gene TRBV4-3 combines with J gene TRBJ2-3, with 12 bases fitting TRBD2. Germline CDR1 reads LGHNA; CDR2 reads YSLEER. V lost 2 bases, J lost 3 bases, and 3 bases stayed unmatched. CDR3 length: 16 residues. The CDR3 DNA is TGCGCCAGCAGCCAACACGGACTAGCGGGGACAGATACGCAGTATTTT. It yields the protein CASSQHGLAGTDTQYF.

As concerns this clonotype: This clone may be a read error of a much larger clone one base away. This rearrangement joins TRBV27 to TRBJ2-4; D might be TRBD1 or TRBD2, each matching 6 bases. The CDR3 runs 17 residues. Trimming took off 3 bases at V and 2 bases at J, with 17 bases between the two ends. Germline lookup yields CDR1 MNHEY and CDR2 SMNVEV (reference sequence). CDR3 in amino acids: CASSFGGPARTKNIQYF. The CDR3 coding sequence is TGTGCCAGCAGTTTCGGGGGCCCGGCTCGAACCAAAAACATTCAGTACTTC.

This clonotype has at least ten counts. The chain carries TRBV4-1 and TRBJ2-1; 10 positions match TRBD1. CDR3 size: 17 residues. The germline CDR1 and CDR2 sequences are MGHRA and YSYEKL. Unmatched junction bases numbered 10, after V lost 1 base and J lost 7 bases. The CDR3 DNA reads as TGCGCCAGCAGCCAAGTTCCGGCGGGACAGGGGTTAAATGAGCAGTTCTTC. Translation gives CASSQVPAGQGLNEQFF.

About this clonotype itself: It may be a read error: a sequence one base away is much more abundant. The chain recombines TRBV28 with TRBJ1-2; D gene ambiguous. The CDR3 spans 15 residues. The germline V gene has CDR1 MDHEN and CDR2 SYDVKM. In DNA form, the CDR3 reads TGTGCCGGCAGTTTATCCCTAGGGAGTTACTATGGCTACACCTTC. This sequence encodes CAGSLSLGSYYGYTF.

This clonotype was observed at least ten times. This chain joins TRBV4-3 and TRBJ2-7; a possible D gene is TRBD1 (6 bases). The V end was cut by 0 bases, the J end by 5 bases, with 20 bases between. The CDR3 extends over 17 amino acids. CDR1 and CDR2 from the germline V gene are LGHNA and YSLEER. The CDR3 loop is CASSQDLGAPGIHEQYF. CDR3 bases: TGCGCCAGCAGCCAAGATCTGGGGGCGCCCGGGATCCACGAGCAGTACTTC.

The J gene is TRBJ2-7, the V gene TRBV4-1; D ambiguous. The germline CDR1 and CDR2 sequences are MGHRA and YSYEKL. The CDR3 extends over 15 amino acids. V lost 4 bases, J lost 2 bases, and 15 bases lay in between. The CDR3 DNA follows: TGCGCCAGCAGCCTTAAAATGAGCGACGCCTACGAGCAGTACTTC. It is translated as CASSLKMSDAYEQYF.

This clonotype was detected a few times. No conserved phenylalanine or tryptophan is present at the end of the CDR3, so a read error is the likely explanation. V usage is TRBV4-1 and J usage is TRBJ1-5, with D possibly TRBD1 on 5 matching bases. The V and J ends lost 4 bases and 4 bases respectively, with 8 bases between them. Germline V gives CDR1 MGHRA, CDR2 YSYEKL. The length of the CDR3 is 13 residues. CDR3 bases: TGCGCCAGCAGCCCCAGGGTGAATCAGCCCCAGCATTAT. Residues: CASSPRVNQPQHY.

This clonotype was recorded a few times. The chain has TRBV19 and TRBJ1-6, with 7 bases aligning to TRBD1. There are 16 residues in the CDR3. Germline V gene lookup returns CDR1 LNHDA and CDR2 SQIVND (reference sequence). J lost 4 bases, V lost 1 base, and 4 bases had no gene match. CDR3 nucleotides: TGTGCCAGTAGTATAGGGGACAGAAGTTATAATTCACCCCTCCACTTT. It encodes CASSIGDRSYNSPLHF.

This clonotype was detected many times. The chain uses TRBV5-1 and TRBJ1-1; a weak D match, TRBD1 (5 bases). Per the germline V gene, CDR1 is SGHRS and CDR2 is YFSETQ. The CDR3 length is 19 residues. Trimming took 0 bases from V and 6 from J, leaving 27 bases between them. The CDR3 nucleotides are TGCGCCAGCAGCTTGGTCGCCGGGGCAGGGCCACTTCGTTTGGCTGAAGCTTTCTTT. Residues: CASSLVAGAGPLRLAEAFF.

This clonotype was seen more than once but under ten times. J is TRBJ2-1 and V is TRBV29-1; TRBD2 matches 11 bases. The CDR3 loop spans 15 amino acids. Looked up from germline, CDR1 is SQVTM and CDR2 is ANQGSEA. V lost 8 bases, J lost 3 bases, and 9 bases stayed unmatched. The CDR3 coding sequence is TGCAGCACCTCCTCTAGCGGGAGGAGCTACAATGAGCAGTTCTTC. Amino acids: CSTSSSGRSYNEQFF.

This clonotype was counted many times. The V call is TRBV14, the J call TRBJ1-1; D gene uncertain. The V gene's germline CDR1 is SGHDN and CDR2 FVKESK. V was trimmed by 4 bases and J by 6 bases, leaving 18 bases between them. The CDR3 has 15 amino acids. CDR3 sequence reads: CASSPAAGVVAEAFF. The DNA for the CDR3 is TGTGCCAGCAGCCCGGCGGCAGGTGTAGTTGCTGAAGCTTTCTTT.

Concerning this clonotype itself: A read error is possible here, since a much larger clone lies one base away. The chain joins TRBV12-3 or TRBV12-4 to TRBJ1-2, with no clear D. V was shortened by 8 bases and J by 4 bases, with 14 bases between the two germline ends. The CDR3 has 13 amino acids. The CDR3 bases are TGTGCCAGCGTGTCTACACACAGCTATGGCTACACCTTC. It encodes CASVSTHSYGYTF.

Note on this clonotype: A much bigger clone sits one base away, suggesting this may be a read error. Here the CDR3 DNA reads TGTGCCAGCAAAGAAGCAACTAATGAAAAACCGTTTTTT. Encoded protein: CASKEATNEKPFF. The chain joins TRBV19 to TRBJ1-4; D gene ambiguous. CDR1 and CDR2 from the germline V gene are LNHDA and SQIVND (reference sequence). There are 13 residues in the CDR3.

The chain carries TRBV30 and TRBJ2-1, with a tentative D call TRBD1 (6 bases). The CDR3 length is 12 residues. Germline-derived CDR1 and CDR2 are GTSNPN and SVGIG (reference sequence). Trimming took off 4 bases at V and 12 bases at J, with 16 bases between the two ends. The CDR3 here is CAWTKNRVRQFF. CDR3 bases: TGTGCCTGGACCAAAAACAGGGTTCGGCAGTTCTTC.

This rearrangement joins TRBV4-2 to TRBJ2-1, with D possibly being TRBD2 (7 bases). This CDR3 contains 17 residues. V was trimmed by 4 bases and J by 7 bases, leaving 23 bases between them. The germline gives CDR1 LGHNA, CDR2 YNFKEQ. DNA for the CDR3: TGTGCCAGCAGCCCGGAGGGGGGGGGGCTGGTCCCGAATGAGCAGTTCTTC. It translates to CASSPEGGGLVPNEQFF.

Ten or more counts support this clonotype. The chain joins TRBV30 to TRBJ1-3; no firm D call. This CDR3 is built from 12 residues. The V gene lost 0 bases and the J gene lost 3 bases, with 3 bases spanning the gap. Germline V lookup: CDR1 GTSNPN, CDR2 SVGIG (reference sequence). CDR3 DNA: TGTGCCTGGAGTGTAAATGGAAACACCATATATTTT. As protein: CAWSVNGNTIYF.

Written as DNA, the CDR3 is TGTGCCAGCAGTTACTCTTCCCATAGCACAGATACGCAGTATTTT. This codes for CASSYSSHSTDTQYF. This chain joins TRBV6-2 or TRBV6-3 and TRBJ2-3; no clear D gene. The CDR3 extends over 15 amino acids. Deletions cut 0 bases from V and 0 bases from J, with 7 bases between. Germline V gene lookup returns CDR1 MNHEY and CDR2 SVGEGT.

The V gene is TRBV20-1, the J gene TRBJ1-2, with a tentative D call TRBD1 (6 bases). V dropped 6 bases and J dropped 3 bases, with 23 bases sitting between them. There are 16 residues in the CDR3. Per germline, CDR1 DFQATT and CDR2 SNEGSKA (reference sequence). The CDR3 reads CSARPGRGELDYGYTF. As DNA, the CDR3 is TGCAGTGCCAGGCCCGGCAGGGGAGAGTTGGACTATGGCTACACCTTC.

About this clonotype: A read error may account for a junction end that differs from germline. This chain links TRBV4-1 with TRBJ2-7, with a weak D call TRBD2 (6 bases). CDR1 and CDR2 (germline): MGHRA, YSYEKL. The CDR3 spans 12 residues. CDR3 residues: CASSHLPGLLSF. The CDR3 DNA follows: TGCGCCAGCAGCCACCTACCGGGACTTTTGAGCTTC.

In the case of this clonotype: One end of the junction fails to match germline, which may point to a read error. The chain couples TRBV30 to TRBJ2-7; TRBD1 matches 7 bases. Looked up from germline, CDR1 is GTSNPN and CDR2 is SVGIG (reference sequence). The CDR3 has 16 amino acids. CDR3 coding DNA: TGTGCCTGGAGCCTAGGGCTGGGACAGACTTACTACGGGCAGTACTTC. Its translation: CAWSLGLGQTYYGQYF.

The table lists this clonotype with a few counts. The chain joins TRBV3-1 to TRBJ2-1; D unresolved. Germline loops: CDR1 LGHDT, CDR2 YNNKEL (reference sequence). The CDR3 runs 14 residues. Trimming pared 3 bases from V and 4 bases from J, leaving 10 bases between. CDR3 coding DNA: TGTGCCAGCAGCCAGGTCCTGGGGTACAATGAGCAGTTCTTC. Translating it yields CASSQVLGYNEQFF.

Many counts were recorded for this clonotype. For the CDR3, the DNA is TGTGCCAGCAGACTCGGGACGAGCTCCTACGAGCAGTACTTC. Its protein is CASRLGTSSYEQYF. The V call is TRBV5-6, the J call TRBJ2-7; D may match TRBD1 or TRBD2 (5 bases each). CDR3 size: 14 residues. Germline V gives CDR1 SGHDT, CDR2 YYEEEE. The V and J ends lost 5 bases and 0 bases respectively, with 12 bases between them.